This passage covers 20 T cell receptor beta chains from one sample sequenced in a study of blood T cell repertoires in COVID-19. Clones were read by immunoSEQ multiplex PCR, and TCRdb kept only the in-frame ones, dropping some. Of roughly 220,000 clones in the sample, approximately 92% were seen once. Sequenced material: PBMCs or T cells enriched from blood (not recorded which). The receptors stem from a woman between 18 and 30 years old in a cohort exposed to, infected with or recovered from COVID-19 (not recorded which).

The rearrangement links TRBV5-1 to TRBJ1-2; TRBD1 might be the D (5 bases). V gave up 4 bases and J gave up 4 bases, with 20 bases separating them. Germline values: CDR1 SGHRS, CDR2 YFSETQ. The CDR3 runs 16 residues. The chain's CDR3 is CASSPSARVGGYGYTF. CDR3 DNA sequence: TGCGCCAGCAGCCCATCCGCGCGGGTGGGGGGCTATGGCTACACCTTC.

The V and J genes are TRBV4-1 and TRBJ1-1; 9 bases match TRBD1. The CDR3 is 14 amino acids. Looked up from germline, CDR1 is MGHRA and CDR2 is YSYEKL. The V segment lost 3 bases and the J segment 11 bases; nucleotides outside the gene matches: 10. In DNA, the CDR3 is TGCGCCAGCAGCCACACCACGACAGGGGGGTCGGCTTTCTTT. Its protein product is CASSHTTTGGSAFF.

This clone turned up a few times. CDR3 coding DNA: TGCATCGGGGCGGGAGGGGGAGAGACCCAGTACTTC. Protein: CIGAGGGETQYF. The chain carries TRBV29-1 and TRBJ2-5; 9 nucleotides line up with TRBD2. The CDR3 is 12 residues long. The germline V gene encodes CDR1 SQVTM and CDR2 ANQGSEA.

The chain is built from TRBV2 and TRBJ1-6, with 9 bases aligning to TRBD1. Per germline, CDR1 SNHLY and CDR2 FYNNEI. With 5 bases clipped from V and 9 bases from J, the junction kept 8 bases outside the gene matches. This CDR3 has 15 amino acids. The CDR3 here is CASSTGGFFGSPLHF. Written as DNA, the CDR3 is TGTGCCAGCAGTACAGGGGGCTTTTTTGGTTCACCCCTCCACTTT.

The rearrangement uses TRBV25-1 and TRBJ1-5, with D possibly TRBD1 on 6 matching bases. Per germline, CDR1 MGHDK and CDR2 SYGVNS. CDR3 size: 13 residues. V gave up 8 bases and J gave up 7 bases, with 15 bases separating them. CDR3: CASGSTGHQPQHF. The CDR3 nucleotides are TGTGCCAGCGGCTCGACAGGTCACCAGCCCCAGCATTTT.

J is TRBJ2-7 and V is TRBV30; D is uncertain. Trimming shortened V by 1 base and J by 0 bases, and 13 bases separated the two germline ends. Germline values: CDR1 GTSNPN, CDR2 SVGIG (reference sequence). CDR3 size: 15 residues. The CDR3 DNA is TGTGCCTGGAGTGATGAGGTTGGTAACTCCTACGAGCAGTACTTC. It codes for CAWSDEVGNSYEQYF.

The genes are TRBV9 and TRBJ2-1; D is possibly TRBD2 (5 bases). CDR1 is SGDLS, CDR2 YYNGEE, per germline. The germline V and J ends were trimmed by 3 bases and 5 bases, with 9 bases remaining between them. The CDR3 consists of 13 residues. For the CDR3, the DNA is TGTGCCAGCAGCGAGTCCGGGGACAATGAGCAGTTCTTC. Amino acid sequence: CASSESGDNEQFF.

This CDR3 reads CAITRETNTEAFF. The DNA for the CDR3 is TGTGCCATCACACGGGAGACGAACACTGAAGCTTTCTTT. V is TRBV6-6 and J is TRBJ1-1; D is undetermined. V was shortened by 10 bases and J by 1 base, with 13 bases between the two germline ends. Per the germline V gene, CDR1 is MNHNY and CDR2 is SVGAGI (reference sequence). The CDR3 sequence is 13 residues long.

Here the CDR3 reads CASSQGPGRGNQPQHF. The CDR3 region has the DNA TGCGCCAGCAGCCAGGGGCCCGGGAGGGGGAATCAGCCCCAGCATTTT. The chain has TRBV4-1 and TRBJ1-5, with D tentatively TRBD1 (6 bases). Trimming shortened V by 3 bases and J by 4 bases, and 16 bases separated the two germline ends. The CDR3 has 16 amino acids. Germline V gene lookup returns CDR1 MGHRA and CDR2 YSYEKL.

This clone was observed a handful of times. V and J are TRBV9 and TRBJ2-4; TRBD2 might be the D (5 bases). The CDR3 is made up of 13 amino acids. Trimming cost V 0 bases and J 4 bases, with 5 bases left between them. In germline, CDR1 is SGDLS, CDR2 YYNGEE. The CDR3 loop reads CASSVGEKNIQYF. CDR3 sequence (DNA): TGTGCCAGCAGCGTAGGGGAGAAAAACATTCAGTACTTC.

This chain links TRBV19 with TRBJ2-7; D is perhaps TRBD1 (6 bases). The CDR3 consists of 14 residues. Germline V gives CDR1 LNHDA, CDR2 SQIVND (reference sequence). V lost 2 bases to trimming and J lost 3 bases, with 11 bases between them. CDR3 DNA sequence: TGTGCCAGTAGTATATCGGACAGCGACTACGAGCAGTACTTC. Translating gives CASSISDSDYEQYF.

The chain is built from TRBV5-4 and TRBJ1-2, with 10 bases fitting TRBD1. CDR1 is SGHNT, CDR2 YYREEE, per germline (reference sequence). V lost 1 base and J lost 8; bases outside the gene matches: 8. The CDR3 consists of 15 residues. The DNA for the CDR3 is TGTGCCAGCAGCTTGACGGGACAGGGGATTGGGGGCTACACCTTC. Translating gives CASSLTGQGIGGYTF.

The V call is TRBV10-3, the J call TRBJ2-7; 7 bases align to TRBD1. The germline V gene encodes CDR1 ENHRY and CDR2 SYGVKD. The CDR3 sequence is 16 residues long. The J segment lost 0 bases and the V segment lost 2 bases, leaving 7 bases of the junction unmatched. CDR3 amino acids: CAISEDRDNFSYEQYF. For the CDR3, the DNA is TGTGCCATCAGTGAGGACAGGGATAATTTCTCCTACGAGCAGTACTTC.

This clone was detected only once. The V call is TRBV5-5, the J call TRBJ1-2; D is unresolved. The CDR3 extends over 12 amino acids. The germline CDR1 and CDR2 sequences are SGHKS and YYEKEE (reference sequence). V gave up 4 bases and J gave up 8 bases, with 12 bases separating them. Here the CDR3 reads CASSPEVWGYTF. CDR3 sequence (DNA): TGTGCCAGCAGCCCGGAGGTTTGGGGCTACACCTTC.

V is TRBV27 and J is TRBJ1-1, with 7 bases identical to TRBD1. The germline gives CDR1 MNHEY, CDR2 SMNVEV (reference sequence). The CDR3 covers 13 residues. With 6 bases clipped from V and 3 bases from J, the junction kept 4 bases outside the gene matches. DNA of the CDR3: TGTGCCAGCAGCTCTACAGGGGACACTGAAGCTTTCTTT. Protein product: CASSSTGDTEAFF.

The rearrangement joins TRBV19 to TRBJ1-3, with D tentatively TRBD1 (6 bases). The CDR3 length is 13 residues. Trimming pared 8 bases from V and 1 base from J, leaving 9 bases between. The germline CDR1 and CDR2 sequences are LNHDA and SQIVND (reference sequence). The CDR3 sequence: CASSQGSGNTIYF. In DNA form, the CDR3 reads TGTGCCAGTTCACAGGGATCTGGAAACACCATATATTTT.

This rearrangement joins TRBV6-5 to TRBJ1-2; 9 positions agree with TRBD1. Per germline, CDR1 MNHEY and CDR2 SVGAGI. The CDR3 length is 13 residues. Trimming removed 5 bases from V and 8 bases from J; junction bases left unmatched: 6. The CDR3 DNA reads as TGTGCCAGCAGTCCAGGGACAGGGTCCGGCTACACCTTC. Translating it yields CASSPGTGSGYTF.

CDR3 sequence reads: CATSDLPGLAGGGNTGELFF. The CDR3 DNA reads TGTGCCACCAGTGATCTACCGGGACTAGCGGGAGGAGGGAACACCGGGGAGCTGTTTTTT. The chain recombines TRBV24-1 with TRBJ2-2, with 15 bases matching TRBD2. Germline CDR1 KGHDR, CDR2 SFDVKD. This CDR3 contains 20 residues. The J segment lost 1 base and the V segment lost 3 bases, leaving 8 bases of the junction unmatched.

V and J are TRBV2 and TRBJ2-5, with 7 bases aligning to TRBD1. The length of the CDR3 is 15 residues. V was clipped by 5 bases and J by 1 base; unmatched bases: 7. CDR1 is SNHLY, CDR2 FYNNEI, per germline. The CDR3 region is CASSYQDRFQETQYF. CDR3 sequence (DNA): TGTGCCAGCAGTTACCAGGACAGGTTCCAAGAGACCCAGTACTTC.

This chain joins TRBV7-2 and TRBJ2-5; D gene unclear. V was pared by 2 bases and J by 0 bases, with 7 bases between. This CDR3 has 14 residues. Germline-derived CDR1 and CDR2 are SGHTA and FQGNSA. Here the CDR3 reads CASSLQRYQETQYF. CDR3 bases: TGTGCCAGCAGCTTACAGAGGTACCAAGAGACCCAGTACTTC.